This entry is about one TCR beta chain. What it binds is unknown. TCRdb keeps only in-frame clones here, not all; method: immunoSEQ multiplex PCR. The sample shows 70,000 to 95,000 clones, approximately 91% of them seen only once. Trimming took 6 bases from V and 2 from J; bases not matched to a gene: 10. Germline V CDR1 and CDR2: MNHEY, SMNVEV (reference sequence). The CDR3 totals 15 residues. This entry belongs to a study of T cells in localized non-small cell lung cancer. Study findings and constraints: Within adjacent lung there appeared a median roughly 60 of the top 100 tumor clones. Longer overall survival associated with higher blood T cell density; shorter survival with higher adjacent-lung clonality.

The chain links TRBV27 to TRBJ2-7; 7 nucleotides agree with TRBD1. The sequence came from a woman aged 40-70 years with stage II squamous cell lung carcinoma. The sequencing used PBMCs, collected before any cancer treatment. The chain's CDR3 is CASRAGTAYTYEQYF. CDR3 DNA sequence: TGTGCCAGCAGAGCCGGGACAGCTTACACCTACGAGCAGTACTTC.